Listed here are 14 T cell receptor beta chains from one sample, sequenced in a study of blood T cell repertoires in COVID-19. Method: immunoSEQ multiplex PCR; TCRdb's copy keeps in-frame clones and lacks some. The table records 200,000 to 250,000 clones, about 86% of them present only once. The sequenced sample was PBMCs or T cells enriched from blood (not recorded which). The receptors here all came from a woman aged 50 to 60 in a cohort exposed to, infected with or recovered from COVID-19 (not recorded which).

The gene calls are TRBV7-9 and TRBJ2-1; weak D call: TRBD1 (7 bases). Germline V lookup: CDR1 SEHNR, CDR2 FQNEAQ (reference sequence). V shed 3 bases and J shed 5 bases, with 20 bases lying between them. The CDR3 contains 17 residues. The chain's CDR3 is CASSFRSGLQGNNEQFF. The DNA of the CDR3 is TGTGCCAGCAGCTTTAGGTCCGGACTACAGGGGAACAATGAGCAGTTCTTC. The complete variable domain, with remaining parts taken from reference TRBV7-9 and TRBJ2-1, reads DTGVSQNPRHKITKRGQNVTFRCDPISEHNRLYWYRQTLGQGPEFLTYFQNEAQLEKSRLLSDRFSAERPKGSFSTLEIQRTEQGDSAMYLCASSFRSGLQGNNEQFFGPGTRLTVL.

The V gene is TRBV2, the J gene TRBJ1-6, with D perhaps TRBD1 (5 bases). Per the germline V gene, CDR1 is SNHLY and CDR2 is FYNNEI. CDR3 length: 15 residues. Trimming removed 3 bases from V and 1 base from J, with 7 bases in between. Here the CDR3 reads CASSDQGSYNSPLHF. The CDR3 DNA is TGTGCCAGCAGTGATCAGGGTTCCTATAATTCACCCCTCCACTTT.

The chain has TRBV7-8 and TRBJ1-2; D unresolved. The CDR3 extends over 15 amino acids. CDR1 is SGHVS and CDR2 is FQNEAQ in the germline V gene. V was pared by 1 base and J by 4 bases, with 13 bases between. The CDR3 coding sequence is TGTGCCAGCAGCTTAGTATTCCAGCGGCCCTATGGCTACACCTTC. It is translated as CASSLVFQRPYGYTF.

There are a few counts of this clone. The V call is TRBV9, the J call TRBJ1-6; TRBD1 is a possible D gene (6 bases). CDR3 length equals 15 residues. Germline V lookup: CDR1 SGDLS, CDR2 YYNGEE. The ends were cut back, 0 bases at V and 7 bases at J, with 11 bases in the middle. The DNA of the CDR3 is TGTGCCAGCAGCGTAGGGGGGGGGCCCAATTCACCCCTCCACTTT. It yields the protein CASSVGGGPNSPLHF.

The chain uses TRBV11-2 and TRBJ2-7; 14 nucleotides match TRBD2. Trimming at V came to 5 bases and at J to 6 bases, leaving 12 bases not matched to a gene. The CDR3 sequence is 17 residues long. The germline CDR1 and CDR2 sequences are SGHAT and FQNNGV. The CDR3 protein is CASSTQPSGTSGGEQYF. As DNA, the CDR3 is TGTGCCAGCAGCACCCAACCCTCCGGGACTAGCGGGGGCGAGCAGTACTTC.

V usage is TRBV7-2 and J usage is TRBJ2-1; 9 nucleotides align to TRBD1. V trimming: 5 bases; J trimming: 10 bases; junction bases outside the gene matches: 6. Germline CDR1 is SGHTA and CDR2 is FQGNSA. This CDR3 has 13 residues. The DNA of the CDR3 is TGTGCCAGCAGCACCTGGACAGGGGAAGAGCAGTTCTTC. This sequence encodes CASSTWTGEEQFF.

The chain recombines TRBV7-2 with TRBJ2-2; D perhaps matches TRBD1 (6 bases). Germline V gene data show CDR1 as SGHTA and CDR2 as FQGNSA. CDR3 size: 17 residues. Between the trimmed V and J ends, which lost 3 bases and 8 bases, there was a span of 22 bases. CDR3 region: CASSLAVLGQIPGELFF. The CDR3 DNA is TGTGCCAGCAGCTTGGCCGTTCTGGGACAAATCCCGGGGGAGCTGTTTTTT.

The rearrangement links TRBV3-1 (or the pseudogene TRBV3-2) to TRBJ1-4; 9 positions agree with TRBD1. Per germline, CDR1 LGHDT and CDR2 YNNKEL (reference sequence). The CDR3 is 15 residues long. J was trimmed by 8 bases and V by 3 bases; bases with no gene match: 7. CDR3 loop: CASSQSTGGYEKLFF. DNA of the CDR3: TGTGCCAGCAGCCAGTCGACAGGGGGTTACGAAAAACTGTTTTTT.

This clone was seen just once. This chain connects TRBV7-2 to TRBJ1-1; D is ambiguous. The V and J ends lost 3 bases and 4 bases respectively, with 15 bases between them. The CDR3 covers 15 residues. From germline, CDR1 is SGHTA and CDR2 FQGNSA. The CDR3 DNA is TGTGCCAGCAGCTTTGGCTACGGGGTCGGCACTGAAGCTTTCTTT. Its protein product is CASSFGYGVGTEAFF.

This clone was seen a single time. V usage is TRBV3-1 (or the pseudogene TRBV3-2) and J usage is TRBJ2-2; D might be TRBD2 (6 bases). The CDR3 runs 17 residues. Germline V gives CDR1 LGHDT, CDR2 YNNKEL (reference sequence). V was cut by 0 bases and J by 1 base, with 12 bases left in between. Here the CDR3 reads CASSQDWRVGNTGELFF. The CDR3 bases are TGTGCCAGCAGCCAAGATTGGAGGGTGGGGAACACCGGGGAGCTGTTTTTT.

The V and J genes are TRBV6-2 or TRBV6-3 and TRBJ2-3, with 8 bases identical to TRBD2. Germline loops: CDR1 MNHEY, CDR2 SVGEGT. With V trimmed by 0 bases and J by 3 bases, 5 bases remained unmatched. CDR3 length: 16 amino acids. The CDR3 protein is CASSYSAGGVTDTQYF. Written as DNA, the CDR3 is TGTGCCAGCAGTTACTCGGCGGGGGGCGTAACAGATACGCAGTATTTT.

The CDR3 DNA is TGTGCCAGTAGTCGGACAGGGTCTGGCTACACCTTC. Protein product: CASSRTGSGYTF. The rearrangement links TRBV19 to TRBJ1-2; 8 bases fit TRBD1. V shed 5 bases, J shed 7 bases, and the junction held 3 bases outside the gene matches. Per germline, CDR1 LNHDA and CDR2 SQIVND (reference sequence). This CDR3 region has 12 residues.

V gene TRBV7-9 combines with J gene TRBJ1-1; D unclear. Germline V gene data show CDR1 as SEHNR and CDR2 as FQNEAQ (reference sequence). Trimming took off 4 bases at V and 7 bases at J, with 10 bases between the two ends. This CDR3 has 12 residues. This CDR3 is CASSSPGSEAFF. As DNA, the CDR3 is TGTGCCAGCAGCTCCCCCGGGAGTGAAGCTTTCTTT.

The CDR3 DNA follows: TGTGCAAGTCGCTTAAGGCCTAGCGGCCCCCCGGCGGATACGCAGTATTTT. Encoded protein: CASRLRPSGPPADTQYF. V gene TRBV12-2 combines with J gene TRBJ2-3; the table assigns TRBD2, which was not confirmed against the DNA. TRBV12-2 is an annotated pseudogene. This CDR3 spans 17 amino acids.